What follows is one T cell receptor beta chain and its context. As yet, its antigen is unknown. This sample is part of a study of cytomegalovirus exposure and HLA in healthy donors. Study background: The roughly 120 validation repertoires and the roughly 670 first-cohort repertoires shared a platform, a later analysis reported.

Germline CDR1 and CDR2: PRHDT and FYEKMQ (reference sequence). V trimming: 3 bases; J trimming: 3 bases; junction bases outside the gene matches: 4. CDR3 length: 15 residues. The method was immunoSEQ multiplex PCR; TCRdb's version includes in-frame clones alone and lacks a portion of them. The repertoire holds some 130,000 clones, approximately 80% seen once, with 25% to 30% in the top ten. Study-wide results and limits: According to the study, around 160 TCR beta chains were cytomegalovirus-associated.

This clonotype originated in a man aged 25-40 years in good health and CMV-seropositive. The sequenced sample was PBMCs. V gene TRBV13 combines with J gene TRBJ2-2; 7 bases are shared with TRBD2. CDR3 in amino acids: CASSFEREDTGELFF. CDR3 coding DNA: TGTGCCAGCAGCTTTGAGCGGGAAGACACCGGGGAGCTGTTTTTT. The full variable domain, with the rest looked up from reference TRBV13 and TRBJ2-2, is AAGVIQSPRHLIKEKRETATLKCYPIPRHDTVYWYQQGPGQDPQFLISFYEKMQSDKGSIPDRFSAQQFSDYHSELNMSSLELGDSALYFCASSFEREDTGELFFGEGSRLTVL.